A selection of T cell receptor beta chains follows, all from one sample in a study of T cell responses to AZD1222 COVID-19 vaccine. Clones were read by immunoSEQ multiplex PCR, and TCRdb kept only the in-frame ones, dropping some. The table shows approximately 110,000 clones, with roughly 89% occurring only once. Sequenced here: peripheral blood, sampled on day 0 of AZD1222 vaccination. These TCRs come from an adult in good health. Each CDR3 is given with its conserved first and last residue. D genes are given only for firm matches. Clone size is not always given. Where it is, it says once, few, many or a class for expanded clones.

v_call: TRBV10-2
j_call: TRBJ2-7
cdr3_length: 15
clone_size: .
d_call: TRBD1
cdr3_aa: CASRGQDLLHYEQYF
cdr3_nt: TGCGCCAGCCGGGGACAGGATCTTCTCCACTACGAGCAGTACTTC

v_call: TRBV12-3/TRBV12-4
j_call: TRBJ2-1
cdr3_length: 11
clone_size: .
d_call: .
cdr3_aa: CASSMGFNPIF
cdr3_nt: TGTGCCAGCAGCATGGGGTTCAACCCAATCTTC

v_call: TRBV6-6
j_call: TRBJ1-5
cdr3_length: 15
clone_size: .
d_call: TRBD1
cdr3_aa: CASSSGTGRNQPQHF
cdr3_nt: TGTGCCAGCAGCTCCGGGACAGGGCGCAATCAGCCCCAGCATTTT

v_call: TRBV5-1
j_call: TRBJ2-1
cdr3_length: 12
clone_size: .
d_call: .
cdr3_aa: CASSFGVNEQFF
cdr3_nt: TGCGCCAGCAGCTTTGGGGTGAATGAGCAGTTCTTC

v_call: TRBV19
j_call: TRBJ1-5
cdr3_length: 15
clone_size: few
d_call: .
cdr3_aa: CASSTGQRVSQPQHF
cdr3_nt: TGTGCCAGTAGTACGGGCCAAAGGGTGAGTCAGCCCCAGCATTTT

v_call: TRBV11-3
j_call: TRBJ2-7
cdr3_length: 14
clone_size: .
d_call: TRBD2
cdr3_aa: CASSPGGGSSEQYF
cdr3_nt: TGTGCCAGCAGCCCTGGGGGGGGGAGTAGCGAGCAGTACTTC

v_call: TRBV11-2
j_call: TRBJ1-1
cdr3_length: 14
clone_size: .
d_call: .
cdr3_aa: CASSSGPTLTEAFF
cdr3_nt: TGTGCCAGCAGCTCAGGTCCGACATTGACTGAAGCTTTCTTT

v_call: TRBV25-1
j_call: TRBJ1-3
cdr3_length: 15
clone_size: .
d_call: .
cdr3_aa: CASSEPGQIGNTIYF
cdr3_nt: TGTGCCAGCAGTGAACCCGGACAGATTGGAAACACCATATATTTT

v_call: TRBV4-1
j_call: TRBJ1-3
cdr3_length: 16
clone_size: few
d_call: .
cdr3_aa: CASSQDPRGTGNTIYF
cdr3_nt: TGCGCCAGCAGCCAAGATCCACGAGGTACTGGAAACACCATATATTTT

v_call: TRBV18
j_call: TRBJ1-2
cdr3_length: 13
clone_size: .
d_call: .
cdr3_aa: CASSPLGPYGYTF
cdr3_nt: TGTGCCAGCTCACCACTGGGACCGTATGGCTACACCTTC

v_call: TRBV12-3/TRBV12-4
j_call: TRBJ2-5
cdr3_length: 13
clone_size: .
d_call: .
cdr3_aa: CASSLVRQETQYF
cdr3_nt: TGTGCCAGCAGTTTAGTACGGCAAGAGACCCAGTACTTC

v_call: TRBV14
j_call: TRBJ2-7
cdr3_length: 12
clone_size: .
d_call: .
cdr3_aa: CASSVMGFEQYF
cdr3_nt: TGTGCCAGCAGCGTAATGGGCTTCGAGCAGTACTTC

v_call: TRBV11-2
j_call: TRBJ1-5
cdr3_length: 15
clone_size: .
d_call: .
cdr3_aa: CASSLGAYSNQPQHF
cdr3_nt: TGTGCCAGCAGCTTAGGAGCTTATAGCAATCAGCCCCAGCATTTT

v_call: TRBV21-1
j_call: TRBJ2-7
cdr3_length: 16
clone_size: .
d_call: .
cdr3_aa: CASSNGCTGGGYEQYF
cdr3_nt: TGTGCCAGCAGCAACGGGTGTACAGGGGGGGGATACGAGCAGTACTTC

v_call: TRBV16
j_call: TRBJ1-5
cdr3_length: 15
clone_size: .
d_call: .
cdr3_aa: CASSQSGDSNQPQHF
cdr3_nt: TGTGCCAGCAGCCAATCGGGAGATAGCAATCAGCCCCAGCATTTT

v_call: TRBV6-4
j_call: TRBJ2-1
cdr3_length: 15
clone_size: .
d_call: .
cdr3_aa: CASSPTTNTYNEQFF
cdr3_nt: TGTGCCAGCAGTCCAACCACTAATACCTACAATGAGCAGTTCTTC

v_call: TRBV9
j_call: TRBJ1-4
cdr3_length: 17
clone_size: .
d_call: .
cdr3_aa: CASSKTGGRATNEKLFF
cdr3_nt: TGTGCCAGCAGCAAAACAGGTGGAAGGGCAACTAATGAAAAACTGTTTTTT

v_call: TRBV15
j_call: TRBJ1-2
cdr3_length: 14
clone_size: .
d_call: .
cdr3_aa: CATSRDRAGYGYTF
cdr3_nt: TGTGCCACCAGCAGAGATCGGGCGGGCTATGGCTACACCTTC

v_call: TRBV5-4
j_call: TRBJ1-1
cdr3_length: 13
clone_size: .
d_call: TRBD1
cdr3_aa: CASSSTGDGEAFF
cdr3_nt: TGTGCCAGCAGCTCGACAGGGGACGGTGAAGCTTTCTTT